This is a list of T cell receptor beta chains from one sample in a study of memory CD4+ T cells and cytomegalovirus serostatus. This table comes from immunoSEQ multiplex PCR, and its TCRdb copy is limited to in-frame clones, with some not included. This table holds under 50,000 clones, around 78% found once. What was sequenced was memory CD4+ T cells from blood. These receptors were collected from an adult in good health and CMV-seronegative. Each CDR3 is given without its conserved first and last residue. The D gene is left open where the match is weak. Some rows mark clone size as missing; the rest say once, few, many or name a class of expanded clone.

cdr3_length: 11
j_call: TRBJ1-5
v_call: TRBV6-1
d_call: NA
clone_size: NA
cdr3_aa: ASSDTFLQPQH

cdr3_length: 12
j_call: TRBJ2-1
v_call: TRBV28
d_call: NA
clone_size: NA
cdr3_aa: ASVNSNTYNEQF

cdr3_length: 17
j_call: TRBJ2-1
v_call: TRBV4-3
d_call: TRBD2
clone_size: NA
cdr3_aa: ASSQDRSGGAHRDNEQF

cdr3_length: 13
j_call: TRBJ2-3
v_call: TRBV7-2
d_call: NA
clone_size: NA
cdr3_aa: ASSFRQSGTDTQY

cdr3_length: 12
j_call: TRBJ2-7
v_call: TRBV7-2
d_call: NA
clone_size: NA
cdr3_aa: ASSLVSRFYEQY

cdr3_length: 12
j_call: TRBJ2-7
v_call: TRBV6-5
d_call: TRBD1
clone_size: NA
cdr3_aa: ASSYDRGTYEQY

cdr3_length: 14
j_call: TRBJ2-1
v_call: TRBV7-3
d_call: TRBD1
clone_size: NA
cdr3_aa: ASSSPGTGGRSEQF

cdr3_length: 9
j_call: TRBJ2-7
v_call: TRBV28
d_call: NA
clone_size: NA
cdr3_aa: ATGPYYEQY

cdr3_length: 15
j_call: TRBJ2-3
v_call: TRBV7-3
d_call: TRBD2
clone_size: NA
cdr3_aa: ASSLMGGGLSTDTQY

cdr3_length: 12
j_call: TRBJ1-1
v_call: TRBV7-2
d_call: NA
clone_size: NA
cdr3_aa: ASSLNRGSTEAF

cdr3_length: 11
j_call: TRBJ1-5
v_call: TRBV28
d_call: NA
clone_size: NA
cdr3_aa: ASTTGNNQPQH

cdr3_length: 14
j_call: TRBJ2-5
v_call: TRBV7-8
d_call: TRBD2
clone_size: NA
cdr3_aa: ASSLVGASGRETQY

cdr3_length: 11
j_call: TRBJ1-6
v_call: TRBV27
d_call: NA
clone_size: NA
cdr3_aa: ATQISSGSPLH

cdr3_length: 14
j_call: TRBJ2-3
v_call: TRBV7-8
d_call: NA
clone_size: NA
cdr3_aa: ASSLSGSPMTDTQY

cdr3_length: 15
j_call: TRBJ1-6
v_call: TRBV7-2
d_call: TRBD1
clone_size: once
cdr3_aa: ASSLAGGQGKRSPLH

cdr3_length: 13
j_call: TRBJ1-2
v_call: TRBV6-5
d_call: NA
clone_size: NA
cdr3_aa: ATRVTPGTDYGYT

cdr3_length: 13
j_call: TRBJ1-6
v_call: TRBV7-2
d_call: NA
clone_size: few
cdr3_aa: ASSLDRAWNSPLH

cdr3_length: 11
j_call: TRBJ2-5
v_call: TRBV27
d_call: NA
clone_size: NA
cdr3_aa: ASRNGVQETQY

cdr3_length: 11
j_call: TRBJ1-4
v_call: TRBV29-1
d_call: NA
clone_size: few
cdr3_aa: SVTRQLGEKLF

cdr3_length: 10
j_call: TRBJ1-2
v_call: TRBV29-1
d_call: TRBD1
clone_size: NA
cdr3_aa: SAGQGPYGYT

cdr3_length: 16
j_call: TRBJ1-5
v_call: TRBV4-1
d_call: NA
clone_size: few
cdr3_aa: ASSQADLGLLGNQPQH

cdr3_length: 16
j_call: TRBJ1-5
v_call: TRBV2
d_call: TRBD1
clone_size: few
cdr3_aa: ASNVKGTGSPLNQPQH

cdr3_length: 13
j_call: TRBJ2-7
v_call: TRBV4-3
d_call: NA
clone_size: NA
cdr3_aa: ASSQVSDGPNEQY

cdr3_length: 12
j_call: TRBJ1-1
v_call: TRBV9
d_call: NA
clone_size: NA
cdr3_aa: ASSVVLGSTEAF

cdr3_length: 12
j_call: TRBJ1-2
v_call: TRBV21-1
d_call: NA
clone_size: few
cdr3_aa: ASSKGSGPGGYT

cdr3_length: 10
j_call: TRBJ1-2
v_call: TRBV6-1
d_call: NA
clone_size: NA
cdr3_aa: ASSESVGGYT

cdr3_length: 12
j_call: TRBJ1-3
v_call: TRBV28
d_call: NA
clone_size: NA
cdr3_aa: ASSRQSSGNTIY

cdr3_length: 12
j_call: TRBJ1-5
v_call: TRBV4-2
d_call: NA
clone_size: NA
cdr3_aa: ASSRGGGDQPQH